This TCR beta chain came from a study of cytomegalovirus exposure and HLA in healthy donors. Study-wide results and limits: Earlier analysis found most TCR beta V segments productive about 87% or about 30% of the time. In a later analysis, compared with equally common non-associated chains, HLA-associated beta chains were more expanded.

Points on this clone: As yet, its antigen is unknown.

Use of 60 Vbeta and 13 Jbeta primers characterized the PCR. In the source study's methods: Some 11 million of the 60 million to 90 million unique TCR beta chains counted in a later analysis were shared. Profiled with immunoSEQ multiplex PCR; TCRdb holds only in-frame clones, not every one. That table gives V, J and clone size, and the DNA gave D and trimming. The sample has about 130,000 clones, roughly 77% seen once. While unrecorded immune exposures were likely, the donors were nominally healthy when sampled. Sequenced material: PBMCs. The source is a woman in her thirties or forties in good health and CMV-seropositive.

This chain's CDR3 is CAWTLAGGSISYNEQFF. CDR3 sequence (DNA): TGTGCCTGGACACTAGCGGGGGGCTCGATATCCTACAATGAGCAGTTCTTC. The gene calls are TRBV30 and TRBJ2-1; TRBD2 matches at 12 bases. CDR3 length: 17 amino acids. The germline V gene has CDR1 GTSNPN and CDR2 SVGIG (reference sequence). V was pared by 4 bases and J by 1 base, with 8 bases of the junction left unmatched.